The 28 T cell receptor beta chains presented below share a single source sample, sequenced in a study of blood T cells in healthy people across ages. For the second PCR, which ran for about 7 to 11 cycles, a sample-barcoded 5' primer and a J-beta primer mix were used. Each CDR3 protein is one row after TCRdb ran MiXCR on the 5' RACE reads. The sample has 1.5 million to 1.9 million distinct CDR3 sequences; roughly 43% are singletons. The sample consisted of blood. The receptors here all came from a woman between 18 and 29 years old in good health.

This chain uses TRBV9 with TRBJ2-1, with D maybe TRBD2 (5 bases). The CDR3 is 16 residues long. CDR1 SGDLS and CDR2 YYNGEE come from the germline V gene. Trimming shortened V by 4 bases and J by 7 bases, and 21 bases separated the two germline ends. CDR3 loop: CASSPRGSYLRNEQFF. CDR3 nucleotide sequence: TGTGCCAGCAGCCCCCGTGGGAGTTATTTGAGGAATGAGCAGTTCTTC. Combining the CDR3 with reference TRBV9 and TRBJ2-1 gives the whole variable domain DSGVTQTPKHLITATGQRVTLRCSPRSGDLSVYWYQQSLDQGLQFLIQYYNGEERAKGNILERFSAQQFPDLHSELNLSSLELGDSALYFCASSPRGSYLRNEQFFGPGTRLTVL.

This chain uses TRBV10-3 with TRBJ2-7, with 7 positions matching TRBD1. Germline assignment: CDR1 ENHRY and CDR2 SYGVKD. Unmatched junction bases numbered 8, after V lost 0 bases and J lost 6 bases. This CDR3 spans 15 amino acids. In DNA, the CDR3 is TGTGCCATCAGTGAGTCCGCCGGGACAGTGAGCGAGCAGTACTTC. Translated, it gives CAISESAGTVSEQYF.

The chain combines TRBV6-1 with TRBJ1-5, with 7 bases aligning to TRBD1. V was pared by 2 bases and J by 2 bases, with 9 bases of the junction left unmatched. Germline V gene sequence: CDR1 MNHNS, CDR2 SASEGT. This CDR3 contains 17 residues. The CDR3 reads CASSELEGALGNQPQHF. DNA for the CDR3: TGTGCCAGCAGTGAATTGGAGGGGGCCTTAGGCAATCAGCCCCAGCATTTT.

This sequence joins TRBV12-3 or TRBV12-4 and TRBJ2-1; the D is unclear. The V end lost 2 bases, the J end lost 2 bases, and 7 bases lay between the germline ends. There are 14 residues in the CDR3. CDR3 bases: TGTGCCAGCAGTTTATGGACGACCTACAATGAGCAGTTCTTC. Translating it yields CASSLWTTYNEQFF.

This sequence joins TRBV12-3 or TRBV12-4 and TRBJ2-5, with 8 bases aligning to TRBD2. Unmatched junction bases numbered 17, after V lost 6 bases and J lost 11 bases. There are 15 residues in the CDR3. In nucleotides, the CDR3 is TGTGCCAGCAGCAGAGGGACTAGAAAGTACAATGAGCAGTACTTC. This codes for CASSRGTRKYNEQYF.

The chain joins TRBV6-6 to TRBJ1-5; no definite D call. The germline CDR1 and CDR2 sequences are MNHNY and SVGAGI (reference sequence). CDR3 length: 15 amino acids. Trimming took off 6 bases at V and 0 bases at J, with 12 bases between the two ends. The CDR3 reads CASSQFEASNQPQHF. CDR3 nucleotide sequence: TGTGCCAGCAGCCAGTTCGAGGCTAGCAATCAGCCCCAGCATTTT.

This clonotype was seen a handful of times. The chain carries TRBV19 and TRBJ2-5; 12 bases match TRBD1. The assigned J gene may be wrong: the sequence end matches TRBJ2-7 better. Germline values: CDR1 LNHDA, CDR2 SQIVND (reference sequence). The CDR3 is 15 amino acids. CDR3 coding DNA: TGTGCCAGTAGTTTCGGGACAGGGGGCTGGTACGAGCAGTACTTC. It specifies CASSFGTGGWYEQYF.

This clonotype was recorded at least ten times. The genes are TRBV7-9 and TRBJ1-2, with D possibly TRBD1 on 5 matching bases. Germline V gene data show CDR1 as SEHNR and CDR2 as FQNEAQ (reference sequence). The CDR3 extends over 11 amino acids. CDR3 loop: CVGRGNYGYTF. CDR3 coding DNA: TGTGTGGGGAGGGGAAACTATGGCTACACCTTC.

As for this clonotype: One junction end does not reproduce the germline sequence, and a read error may be involved. The chain has TRBV7-3 and TRBJ2-1; no clear D. There are 15 residues in the CDR3. Germline CDR1 SGHTA, CDR2 FQGTGA. The CDR3 sequence: CASSYDQGSYNGQFF. CDR3 sequence (DNA): TGTGCCAGCAGCTACGACCAAGGCTCCTACAATGGGCAGTTCTTC.

This CDR3 is CASSPTEQPQHF. The CDR3 DNA is TGTGCCAGCAGCCCTACCGAACAGCCCCAGCATTTT. V gene TRBV7-2 combines with J gene TRBJ1-5, with D hard to call. V was shortened by 5 bases and J by 7 bases, with 9 bases between the two germline ends. The CDR3 covers 12 residues. CDR1 and CDR2 (germline): SGHTA, FQGNSA.

CDR3 DNA sequence: TGTGCCAGCAGCCCCCAGGGAGGTTCCTCCTACGAGCAGTACTTC. It specifies CASSPQGGSSYEQYF. The chain employs TRBV7-9 and TRBJ2-7, with D tentatively TRBD2 (6 bases). The CDR3 length is 15 residues. The germline V and J ends were trimmed by 5 bases and 0 bases, with 14 bases remaining between them. Looked up from germline, CDR1 is SEHNR and CDR2 is FQNEAQ (reference sequence).

This clonotype was observed once. J is TRBJ1-5 and V is TRBV27, with D possibly being TRBD1 (6 bases). The V and J ends lost 6 bases and 6 bases respectively, with 15 bases between them. The CDR3 totals 14 residues. Germline CDR1 reads MNHEY; CDR2 reads SMNVEV (reference sequence). The DNA for the CDR3 is TGTGCCAGCAGGCCGTCAGGGGAGGGTCAGCCCCAGCATTTT. Translating gives CASRPSGEGQPQHF.

The V and J genes are TRBV13 and TRBJ2-2; TRBD1 might be the D (5 bases). The CDR3 extends over 14 amino acids. With 6 bases removed from V and 1 base from J, the gap between germline ends came to 9 bases. The germline V gene encodes CDR1 PRHDT and CDR2 FYEKMQ (reference sequence). As DNA, the CDR3 is TGTGCCAGCAGGTCAGGGATGAACACCGGGGAGCTGTTTTTT. This encodes CASRSGMNTGELFF.

This clonotype showed up just a few times. The chain is built from TRBV7-8 and TRBJ1-2; 10 bases map to TRBD1. The trim removed 1 base at V and 4 bases at J, leaving 6 bases unmatched. The CDR3 is 16 residues long. Per the germline V gene, CDR1 is SGHVS and CDR2 is FQNEAQ. CDR3 residues: CASSLEGGQGPYGYTF. CDR3 coding DNA: TGTGCCAGCAGCTTAGAGGGGGGACAGGGGCCCTATGGCTACACCTTC.

There are a few counts of this clonotype. The chain couples TRBV28 to TRBJ2-1, with D unclear. The ends were cut back, 5 bases at V and 2 bases at J, with 7 bases in the middle. The germline CDR1 and CDR2 sequences are MDHEN and SYDVKM. This CDR3 comprises 13 residues. Here the CDR3 DNA reads TGTGCCAGCAGTGCCCTACCCTACAATGAGCAGTTCTTC. Its protein product is CASSALPYNEQFF. Based on the CDR3 plus reference TRBV28 and TRBJ2-1, the full variable domain is DVKVTQSSRYLVKRTGEKVFLECVQDMDHENMFWYRQDPGLGLRLIYFSYDVKMKEKGDIPEGYSVSREKKERFSLILESASTNQTSMYLCASSALPYNEQFFGPGTRLTVL.

This chain uses TRBV7-9 with TRBJ2-1; D might be TRBD2 (7 bases). V lost 11 bases and J 2 bases, leaving 13 bases between the germline ends. The CDR3 totals 13 residues. Per germline, CDR1 SEHNR and CDR2 FQNEAQ (reference sequence). CDR3 amino acids: CAGGGIPYNEQFF. The CDR3 DNA sequence: TGTGCCGGGGGGGGCATCCCCTACAATGAGCAGTTCTTC.

A word on this clonotype: The conserved phenylalanine or tryptophan normally closing the CDR3 is absent here, so this likely arose from a read error. The V gene is TRBV29-1, the J gene TRBJ2-7, with 8 bases aligning to TRBD2. J gave up 5 bases and V 8 bases, and 8 bases lay outside the gene matches. The germline CDR1 and CDR2 sequences are SQVTM and ANQGSEA. The CDR3 is 12 amino acids. CDR3: CSILPGGDEQYL. DNA of the CDR3: TGCAGCATACTCCCGGGAGGGGACGAGCAGTACTTA.

This clonotype was detected only a few times. The gene calls are TRBV10-3 and TRBJ2-7; D unresolved. The CDR3 is made up of 14 amino acids. Germline V gene lookup returns CDR1 ENHRY and CDR2 SYGVKD. V was cut by 0 bases and J by 2 bases, with 8 bases left in between. The CDR3: CAISESGGPYEQYF. The DNA for the CDR3 is TGTGCCATCAGTGAGTCAGGCGGCCCCTACGAGCAGTACTTC.

The chain couples TRBV2 to TRBJ2-1; no definite D call. In germline, CDR1 is SNHLY, CDR2 FYNNEI. V lost 7 bases and J 6 bases, leaving 16 bases between the germline ends. CDR3 length: 14 residues. This CDR3 reads CASMLVGRINEQFF. The CDR3 region has the DNA TGTGCCAGCATGCTCGTGGGCCGAATCAATGAGCAGTTCTTC. The variable domain in full, completed from reference TRBV2 and TRBJ2-1, reads EPEVTQTPSHQVTQMGQEVILRCVPISNHLYFYWYRQILGQKVEFLVSFYNNEISEKSEIFDDQFSVERPDGSNFTLKIRSTKLEDSAMYFCASMLVGRINEQFFGPGTRLTVL.

CDR3 loop: CASAGDSNQPQHF. The CDR3 nucleotides are TGTGCCAGCGCCGGGGATAGCAATCAGCCCCAGCATTTT. The V and J genes are TRBV7-2 and TRBJ1-5; no reliable D call. The CDR3 extends over 13 amino acids. The V and J ends lost 8 bases and 0 bases respectively, with 8 bases between them. CDR1 SGHTA and CDR2 FQGNSA come from the germline V gene.

The chain is built from TRBV24-1 and TRBJ1-5; tentatively, D is TRBD1 (5 bases). Trimming left V 8 bases short and J 3 bases short, with 7 bases between. This CDR3 has 12 residues. Germline V gene sequence: CDR1 KGHDR, CDR2 SFDVKD. The CDR3 spells CATTGYNQPQHF. CDR3 DNA: TGTGCCACCACAGGGTACAATCAGCCCCAGCATTTT.

This clonotype appeared a few times. The chain couples TRBV5-6 to TRBJ1-2, with a possible D match to TRBD1 (5 bases). Trimming took off 0 bases at V and 6 bases at J, with 6 bases between the two ends. The germline V gene has CDR1 SGHDT and CDR2 YYEEEE. The CDR3 has 12 residues. CDR3 sequence: CASSLDRNGYTF. In nucleotides, the CDR3 is TGTGCCAGCAGCTTGGACAGGAATGGCTACACCTTC.

This clonotype was seen a handful of times. The V gene is TRBV20-1, the J gene TRBJ2-4; 7 bases match TRBD1. The better agreement between TRBJ2-7 and the DNA end casts doubt on the J call. Looked up from germline, CDR1 is DFQATT and CDR2 is SNEGSKA (reference sequence). This CDR3 is 16 amino acids long. Here the CDR3 reads CSAENLVGQSAYEQYF. CDR3 nucleotide sequence: TGCAGTGCTGAGAATTTGGTGGGACAGTCTGCTTACGAGCAGTACTTC.

This clonotype was observed a handful of times. The V call is TRBV20-1, the J call TRBJ2-3, with TRBD2 identical over 9 bases. V gave up 6 bases and J gave up 1 base; unmatched junction bases: 8. The CDR3 is 15 amino acids. The germline gives CDR1 DFQATT, CDR2 SNEGSKA (reference sequence). As DNA, the CDR3 is TGCAGTGCCCCAAGACTAGCGGATCGCACAGATACGCAGTATTTT. This translates into CSAPRLADRTDTQYF.

With regard to this clonotype: An end of the junction does not agree with germline; a read error may underlie this. The V call is TRBV20-1, the J call TRBJ1-2; 7 bases agree with TRBD1. The germline V gene encodes CDR1 DFQATT and CDR2 SNEGSKA (reference sequence). This CDR3 has 13 amino acids. CDR3 loop: CGATRGTDRGYTF. In nucleotides, the CDR3 is TGCGGTGCCACGCGGGGGACAGATCGTGGCTACACCTTC.

This rearrangement joins TRBV29-1 to TRBJ2-7; a weak D match, TRBD2 (6 bases). V was trimmed by 7 bases and J by 2 bases, leaving 21 bases between them. The CDR3 totals 15 residues. Per the germline V gene, CDR1 is SQVTM and CDR2 is ANQGSEA. CDR3: CSASGGTDHPYEQYF. CDR3 nucleotides: TGCAGCGCGTCAGGAGGGACGGATCATCCCTACGAGCAGTACTTC.

The chain combines TRBV6-6 with TRBJ1-1; D perhaps matches TRBD1 (5 bases). V lost 0 bases and J 8 bases, leaving 13 bases between the germline ends. Germline V gene data show CDR1 as MNHNY and CDR2 as SVGAGI (reference sequence). The CDR3 is made up of 14 amino acids. CDR3 sequence reads: CASSYSSQGIEAFF. In DNA form, the CDR3 reads TGTGCCAGCAGTTACTCGAGCCAGGGAATCGAAGCTTTCTTT.

This clonotype occurred a few times. This chain joins TRBV7-9 and TRBJ2-5; D remains unclear. The germline V and J ends were trimmed by 8 bases and 7 bases, with 11 bases remaining between them. This CDR3 has 11 residues. The germline V gene encodes CDR1 SEHNR and CDR2 FQNEAQ (reference sequence). The CDR3 sequence: CASLTSGTQYF. The CDR3 nucleotides read TGTGCCAGCTTAACCTCGGGGACCCAGTACTTC.